This TCR beta chain was sequenced for a study of blood T cell repertoires in COVID-19. Only in-frame clones appear in the TCRdb table, and some are missing; sequencing was by immunoSEQ multiplex PCR. The repertoire holds 180,000 or so clones, with 85% to 90% as singletons. V gave up 8 bases and J gave up 4 bases; unmatched junction bases: 11. The germline CDR1 and CDR2 sequences are MNHNY and SVGAGI (reference sequence). CDR3 length equals 15 residues. The receptor's source is a woman in her sixties or seventies with acute or convalescent COVID-19. The chain couples TRBV6-6 to TRBJ1-2, with 9 bases that match TRBD1. Sequencing used peripheral blood. This CDR3 reads CASLQDRGQPYGYTF. The CDR3 nucleotides read TGTGCCAGCCTTCAGGACAGGGGCCAGCCCTATGGCTACACCTTC.